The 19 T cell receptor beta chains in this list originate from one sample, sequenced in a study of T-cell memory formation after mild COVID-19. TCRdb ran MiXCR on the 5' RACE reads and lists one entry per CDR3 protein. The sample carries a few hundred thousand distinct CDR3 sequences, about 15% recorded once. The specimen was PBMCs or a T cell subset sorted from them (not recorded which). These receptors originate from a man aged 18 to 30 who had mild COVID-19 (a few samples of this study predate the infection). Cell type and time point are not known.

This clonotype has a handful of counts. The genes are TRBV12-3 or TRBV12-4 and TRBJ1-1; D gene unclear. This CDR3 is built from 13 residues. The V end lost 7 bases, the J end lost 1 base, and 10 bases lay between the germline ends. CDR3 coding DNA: TGTGCCAGCAAGTTAGGACGGAACACTGAAGCTTTCTTT. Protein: CASKLGRNTEAFF.

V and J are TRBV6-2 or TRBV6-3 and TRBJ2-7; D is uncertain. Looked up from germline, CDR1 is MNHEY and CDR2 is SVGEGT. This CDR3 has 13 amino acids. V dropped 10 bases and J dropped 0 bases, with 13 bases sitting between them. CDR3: CATSRTGSYEQYV. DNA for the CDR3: TGTGCCACCTCACGGACGGGCTCCTACGAGCAGTACGTC.

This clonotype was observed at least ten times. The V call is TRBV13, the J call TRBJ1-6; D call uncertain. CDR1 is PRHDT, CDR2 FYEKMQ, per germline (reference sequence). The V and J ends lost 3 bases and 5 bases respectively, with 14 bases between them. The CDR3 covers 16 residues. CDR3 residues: CASSFRRRTHNSPLHF. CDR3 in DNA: TGTGCCAGCAGCTTCCGGAGGAGAACACATAATTCACCCCTCCACTTT.

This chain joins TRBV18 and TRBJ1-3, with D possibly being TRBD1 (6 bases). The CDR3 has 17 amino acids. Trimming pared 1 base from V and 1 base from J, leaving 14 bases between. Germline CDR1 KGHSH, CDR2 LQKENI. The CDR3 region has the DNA TGTGCCAGCTCACCACAGGCAGGGGAGTCATCTGGAAACACCATATATTTT. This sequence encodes CASSPQAGESSGNTIYF.

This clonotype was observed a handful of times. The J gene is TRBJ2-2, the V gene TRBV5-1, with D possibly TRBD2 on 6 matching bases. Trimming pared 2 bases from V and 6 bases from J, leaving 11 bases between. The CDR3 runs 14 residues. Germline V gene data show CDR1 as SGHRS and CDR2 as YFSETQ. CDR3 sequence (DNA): TGCGCCAGCAGCTTTCCTAGCGAGGCCGGGGAGCTGTTTTTT. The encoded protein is CASSFPSEAGELFF.

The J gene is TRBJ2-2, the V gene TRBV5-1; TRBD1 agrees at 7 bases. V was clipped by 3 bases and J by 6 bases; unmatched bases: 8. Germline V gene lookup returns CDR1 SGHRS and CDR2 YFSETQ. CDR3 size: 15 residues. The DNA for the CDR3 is TGCGCCAGCAGCTCCCGGGACAGCCCGCCCGGGGAGCTGTTTTTT. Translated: CASSSRDSPPGELFF.

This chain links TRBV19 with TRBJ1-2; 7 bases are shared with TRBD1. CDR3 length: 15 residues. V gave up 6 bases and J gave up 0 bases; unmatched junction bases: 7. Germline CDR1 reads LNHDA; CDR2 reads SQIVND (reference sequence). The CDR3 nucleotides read TGTGCCAGTAGCTTCCCCGGGACAGCTAACTATGGCTACACCTTC. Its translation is CASSFPGTANYGYTF.

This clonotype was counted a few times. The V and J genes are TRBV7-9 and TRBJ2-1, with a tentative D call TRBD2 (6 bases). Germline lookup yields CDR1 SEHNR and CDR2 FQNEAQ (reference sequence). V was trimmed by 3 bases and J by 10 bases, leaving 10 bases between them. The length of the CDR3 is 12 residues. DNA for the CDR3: TGTGCCAGCAGCTTTTCTGCGGGGGAGCAGTTCTTC. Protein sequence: CASSFSAGEQFF.

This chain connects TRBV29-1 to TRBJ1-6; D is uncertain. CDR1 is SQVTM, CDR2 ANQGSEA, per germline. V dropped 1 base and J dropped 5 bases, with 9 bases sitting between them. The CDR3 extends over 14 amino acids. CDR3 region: CSVEGGKDNSPLHF. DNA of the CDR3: TGCAGCGTTGAAGGAGGGAAGGATAATTCACCCCTCCACTTT.

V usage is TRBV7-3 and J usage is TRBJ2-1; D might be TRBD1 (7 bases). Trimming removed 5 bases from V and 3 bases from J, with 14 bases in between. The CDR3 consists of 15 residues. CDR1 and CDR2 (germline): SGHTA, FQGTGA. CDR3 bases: TGTGCCAGCAGCGGGCGGGACAGCAACTACAATGAGCAGTTCTTC. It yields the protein CASSGRDSNYNEQFF.

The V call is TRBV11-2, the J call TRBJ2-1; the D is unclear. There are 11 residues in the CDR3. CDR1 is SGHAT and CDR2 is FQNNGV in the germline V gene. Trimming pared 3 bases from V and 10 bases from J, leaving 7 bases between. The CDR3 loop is CASSLEREQFF. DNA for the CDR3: TGTGCCAGCAGCTTGGAGCGAGAGCAGTTCTTC.

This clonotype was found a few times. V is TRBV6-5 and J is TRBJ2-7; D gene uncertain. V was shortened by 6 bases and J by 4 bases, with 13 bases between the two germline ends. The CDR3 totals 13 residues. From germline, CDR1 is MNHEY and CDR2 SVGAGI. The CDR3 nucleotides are TGTGCCAGCAGCCCTCCGGGCGTTTACGAGCAGTACTTC. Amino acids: CASSPPGVYEQYF.

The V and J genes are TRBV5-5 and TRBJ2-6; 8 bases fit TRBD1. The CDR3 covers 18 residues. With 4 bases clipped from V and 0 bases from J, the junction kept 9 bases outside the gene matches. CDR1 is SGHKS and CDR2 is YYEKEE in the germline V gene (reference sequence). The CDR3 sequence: CASSSGQGTYSGANVLTF. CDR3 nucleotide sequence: TGTGCCAGCAGCAGCGGACAGGGAACTTACTCTGGGGCCAACGTCCTGACTTTC.

CDR3 sequence: CASRDPLAGAAETQYF. The CDR3 DNA follows: TGTGCCAGCAGGGACCCTTTAGCGGGGGCCGCTGAGACCCAGTACTTC. The chain combines TRBV6-5 with TRBJ2-5, with 9 bases identical to TRBD2. V lost 6 bases and J lost 5; bases outside the gene matches: 13. CDR3 size: 16 residues. Germline V CDR1 and CDR2: MNHEY, SVGAGI.

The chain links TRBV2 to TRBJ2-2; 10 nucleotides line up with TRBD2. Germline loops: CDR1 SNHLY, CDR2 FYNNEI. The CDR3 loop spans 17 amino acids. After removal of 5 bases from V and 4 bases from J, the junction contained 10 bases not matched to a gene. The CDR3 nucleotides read TGTGCCAGCAGTACCCCCACTAGCGGGGAGCCCACCGGGGAGCTGTTTTTT. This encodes CASSTPTSGEPTGELFF.

The CDR3 nucleotides read TGTGCCAGCAGCCGGGCCCTAACGGTGGACAGGGGACGCTTAGGTGAGCAGTTCTTC. Translation gives CASSRALTVDRGRLGEQFF. This sequence joins TRBV5-5 and TRBJ2-1; 9 nucleotides line up with TRBD1. The germline V gene encodes CDR1 SGHKS and CDR2 YYEKEE (reference sequence). The ends lost 4 bases at V and 9 bases at J; junction bases unmatched: 23. The CDR3 runs 19 residues.

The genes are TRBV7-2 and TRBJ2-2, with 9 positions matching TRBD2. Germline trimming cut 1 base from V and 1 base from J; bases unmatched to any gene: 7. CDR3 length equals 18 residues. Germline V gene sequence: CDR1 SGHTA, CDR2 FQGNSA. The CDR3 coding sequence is TGTGCCAGCAGCTTAGGTCCCTTACTAGCGGGGAACACCGGGGAGCTGTTTTTT. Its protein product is CASSLGPLLAGNTGELFF.

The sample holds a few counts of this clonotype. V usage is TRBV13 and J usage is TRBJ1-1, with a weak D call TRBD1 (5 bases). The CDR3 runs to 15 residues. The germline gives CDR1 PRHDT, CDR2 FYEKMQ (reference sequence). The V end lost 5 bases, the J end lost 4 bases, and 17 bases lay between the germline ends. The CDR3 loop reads CASSNPRGGTTEAFF. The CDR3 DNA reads TGTGCCAGCAGCAACCCCCGGGGGGGGACCACTGAAGCTTTCTTT.

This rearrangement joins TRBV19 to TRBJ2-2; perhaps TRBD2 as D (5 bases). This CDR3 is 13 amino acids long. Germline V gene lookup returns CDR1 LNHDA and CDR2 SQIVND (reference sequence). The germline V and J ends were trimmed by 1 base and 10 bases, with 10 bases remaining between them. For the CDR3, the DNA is TGTGCCAGTAGTATAGTTGAGCGGAAGGAGCTGTTTTTT. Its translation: CASSIVERKELFF.